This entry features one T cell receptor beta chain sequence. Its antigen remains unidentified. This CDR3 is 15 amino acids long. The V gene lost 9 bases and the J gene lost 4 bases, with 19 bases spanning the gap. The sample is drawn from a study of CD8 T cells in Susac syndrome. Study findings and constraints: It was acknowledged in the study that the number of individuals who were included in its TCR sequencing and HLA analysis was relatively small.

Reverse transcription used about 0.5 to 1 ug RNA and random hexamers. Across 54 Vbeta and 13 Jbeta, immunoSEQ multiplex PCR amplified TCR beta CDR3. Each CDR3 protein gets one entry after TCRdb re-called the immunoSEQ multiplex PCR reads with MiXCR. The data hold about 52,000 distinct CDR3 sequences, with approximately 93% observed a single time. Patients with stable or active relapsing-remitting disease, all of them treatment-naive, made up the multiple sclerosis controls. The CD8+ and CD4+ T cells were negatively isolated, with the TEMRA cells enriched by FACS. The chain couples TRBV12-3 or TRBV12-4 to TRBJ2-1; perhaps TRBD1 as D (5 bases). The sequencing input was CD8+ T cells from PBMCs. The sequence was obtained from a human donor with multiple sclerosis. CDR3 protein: CASSGAESLYNEQFF. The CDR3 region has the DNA TGTGCCAGTAGTGGGGCGGAAAGCCTATACAATGAGCAGTTCTTC.